Following are 11 T cell receptor beta chains from one sample sequenced in a study of T-cell memory formation after mild COVID-19. Using its own MiXCR run on the 5' RACE reads, TCRdb lists one record per CDR3 protein. This sample has around 450,000 distinct CDR3 sequences; more than 20% occur once, and the top ten carry around 8.8%. The sample comprised PBMCs or a T cell subset sorted from them (not recorded which). These receptors all come from an adult woman who had mild COVID-19 (a few samples of this study predate the infection). Cell type and time point are not known.

A few counts support this clonotype. V usage is TRBV15 and J usage is TRBJ1-1; TRBD1 is a possible D gene (5 bases). The CDR3 spans 12 residues. Per the germline V gene, CDR1 is LNHNV and CDR2 is YYDKDF (reference sequence). Trimming left V 6 bases short and J 7 bases short, with 12 bases between. DNA for the CDR3: TGTGCCACCAGTCCCCGGGACGGTGAAGCTTTCTTT. It codes for CATSPRDGEAFF.

The gene calls are TRBV7-9 and TRBJ1-2, with D maybe TRBD1 (5 bases). Trimming stripped 5 bases from V and 4 bases from J, with 17 bases between. This CDR3 contains 15 residues. CDR1 is SEHNR, CDR2 FQNEAQ, per germline (reference sequence). CDR3 coding DNA: TGTGCCAGCAGCCAACCGGGACGGAGTACCTATGGCTACACCTTC. This encodes CASSQPGRSTYGYTF.

This clonotype turned up a few times. The chain uses TRBV29-1 and TRBJ2-1; the match to TRBD1 covers 9 bases. Germline loops: CDR1 SQVTM, CDR2 ANQGSEA. Trimming at V came to 5 bases and at J to 7 bases, leaving 9 bases not matched to a gene. This CDR3 is built from 14 residues. The CDR3 sequence is CSVSSGTGRNEQFF. DNA for the CDR3: TGCAGCGTTTCGTCCGGGACAGGGAGAAATGAGCAGTTCTTC.

This clonotype was counted once. The chain uses TRBV7-8 and TRBJ1-5, with D uncertain. V was trimmed by 5 bases and J by 2 bases, leaving 13 bases between them. The CDR3 runs to 15 residues. The germline V gene has CDR1 SGHVS and CDR2 FQNEAQ. CDR3 amino acids: CASSPSFTGNQPQHF. CDR3 nucleotide sequence: TGTGCCAGCAGCCCCTCGTTTACAGGCAATCAGCCCCAGCATTTT.

This clonotype was detected a few times. This chain connects TRBV19 to TRBJ2-1; 7 bases agree with TRBD1. V lost 3 bases, J lost 2 bases, and 7 bases stayed unmatched. This CDR3 region has 16 residues. Germline V CDR1 and CDR2: LNHDA, SQIVND (reference sequence). The CDR3 spells CASSMRDRVPYNEQFF. The CDR3 DNA is TGTGCCAGTAGTATGAGGGACAGAGTCCCCTACAATGAGCAGTTCTTC.

This clonotype was observed a few times. V and J are TRBV7-3 and TRBJ2-1; 14 nucleotides align to TRBD2. V was clipped by 2 bases and J by 10 bases; unmatched bases: 7. CDR1 is SGHTA, CDR2 FQGTGA, per germline. CDR3 length: 16 residues. The CDR3 coding sequence is TGTGCCAGCAGCTTATTAGGGACTAGCGGGAGAGGCGAGCAGTTCTTC. It translates to CASSLLGTSGRGEQFF.

This clonotype has only a few counts. The genes are TRBV7-2 and TRBJ1-2, with a tentative D call TRBD1 (6 bases). This CDR3 has 14 amino acids. The germline V gene has CDR1 SGHTA and CDR2 FQGNSA. The V end lost 4 bases, the J end lost 7 bases, and 16 bases lay between the germline ends. The CDR3 coding sequence is TGTGCCAGCAGCTCAGAAACGGGACACTTTGGCTACACCTTC. Protein sequence: CASSSETGHFGYTF.

The chain couples TRBV29-1 to TRBJ2-7; D is ambiguous. The CDR3 spans 11 residues. V gave up 4 bases and J gave up 6 bases, with 10 bases separating them. Germline V CDR1 and CDR2: SQVTM, ANQGSEA. The CDR3 nucleotides read TGCAGCGTTGCAGGTTTTTCCGAGCAGTACTTC. It specifies CSVAGFSEQYF.

The V and J genes are TRBV5-1 and TRBJ2-1; TRBD2 matches at 11 bases. The CDR3 sequence is 16 residues long. Losses at the gene ends were 0 bases for V and 8 bases for J; bases not matched to a gene: 7. Per germline, CDR1 SGHRS and CDR2 YFSETQ. In DNA, the CDR3 is TGCGCCAGCAGCTTGGAAGGGGGACTAGCGGTAGATGAGCAGTTCTTC. The encoded protein is CASSLEGGLAVDEQFF.

This clonotype has more than one count but fewer than ten. V usage is TRBV3-1 and J usage is TRBJ2-5; D may match TRBD1 or TRBD2 (5 bases each). Trimming stripped 4 bases from V and 7 bases from J, with 13 bases between. Germline V gene lookup returns CDR1 LGHDT and CDR2 YNNKEL (reference sequence). The CDR3 runs 13 residues. CDR3 DNA sequence: TGTGCCAGCAGCCTTACTCCTGGGGGGACCCAGTACTTC. This sequence encodes CASSLTPGGTQYF.

V is TRBV7-2 and J is TRBJ2-1, with D perhaps being TRBD1 or TRBD2 (5 bases each). CDR3 size: 15 residues. Germline lookup yields CDR1 SGHTA and CDR2 FQGNSA. The ends were cut back, 5 bases at V and 10 bases at J, with 21 bases in the middle. CDR3 DNA sequence: TGTGCCAGCAGCCCAAGGACGGGACCCACCGGCGAGCAGTTCTTC. Protein product: CASSPRTGPTGEQFF. Using reference TRBV7-2 and TRBJ2-1 for the parts outside the CDR3, the full variable domain is GAGVSQSPSNKVTEKGKDVELRCDPISGHTALYWYRQSLGQGLEFLIYFQGNSAPDKSGLPSDRFSAERTGGSVSTLTIQRTQQEDSAVYLCASSPRTGPTGEQFFGPGTRLTVL.